Listed below are T cell receptor beta chains from one sample, sequenced in a study of blood T cells in healthy people across ages. From the 5' RACE reads, TCRdb called clonotypes with MiXCR, one entry per CDR3 protein. The sample shows hundreds of thousands of distinct CDR3 sequences, approximately 44% of them seen only once. Sequencing used blood. The origin of the receptors is a man between 60 and 75 years old in good health. The CDR3 runs from the conserved cysteine through the conserved F or W. The order of the fields is V gene, D gene, J gene, CDR3 protein. The D gene is left open where the match is weak.

TRBV4-3	.	TRBJ2-1	CASSQDPIGIYNEQFF
TRBV7-2	.	TRBJ2-1	CASSLGGTEYNEQFF
TRBV11-3	TRBD2	TRBJ2-3	CASSPRLAGYQDTQYF
TRBV6-5	.	TRBJ2-7	CASRNLGLYNEQYF
TRBV5-5	.	TRBJ1-1	CASSFSFNTEAFF
TRBV7-2	TRBD2	TRBJ2-2	CASSPRLAHTGELFF
TRBV4-3	.	TRBJ2-1	CASSLDVNFPYNEQFF
TRBV6-6	.	TRBJ2-1	CASSYSAGTNNEQFF
TRBV2	.	TRBJ2-5	CASRPGFEETQYF
TRBV12-3/TRBV12-4	.	TRBJ1-1	CASSLGPGTEAFF
TRBV19	.	TRBJ1-2	CASSAILQGIDGYTF
TRBV29-1	.	TRBJ1-2	CSVEGVQGDNYGYTF
TRBV12-3/TRBV12-4	.	TRBJ2-3	CASSLVAGSMNTQYF
TRBV4-1	.	TRBJ2-5	CASSQGTGLETQYF
TRBV12-3/TRBV12-4	TRBD1	TRBJ1-5	CASTPDRANQPQHF
TRBV3-1	.	.	CASSQDGDPNIQYF
TRBV4-3	TRBD1	TRBJ2-6	CASSQEGTGGRSGANVLTF
TRBV27	.	TRBJ1-6	CASRPALTGKRPRVLHF
TRBV6-2/TRBV6-3	TRBD1	TRBJ1-3	CATSGQIGNTIYF
TRBV7-2	.	TRBJ2-7	CASSRKAGEFYEQYF
TRBV12-3/TRBV12-4	.	TRBJ2-1	CASNIVGSYNEQFF
TRBV12-3/TRBV12-4	TRBD1	TRBJ2-7	CASSLVGQGAYEQYF
TRBV10-2	.	.	CAGSDGRGKDEQYF
TRBV12-3/TRBV12-4	TRBD2	TRBJ2-1	CASRSRGGAAYNEQFF
TRBV7-7	.	TRBJ1-1	CASSFRDLSTEAFF
TRBV12-3/TRBV12-4	.	TRBJ2-5	CASSRTAVPRDQYF
TRBV12-3/TRBV12-4	.	TRBJ2-4	CASRRSPAVAKNIQYF
TRBV2	TRBD2	TRBJ2-5	CASNTGLAGKETQYF
TRBV29-1	TRBD1	TRBJ2-7	CSVGDRGSEQYF